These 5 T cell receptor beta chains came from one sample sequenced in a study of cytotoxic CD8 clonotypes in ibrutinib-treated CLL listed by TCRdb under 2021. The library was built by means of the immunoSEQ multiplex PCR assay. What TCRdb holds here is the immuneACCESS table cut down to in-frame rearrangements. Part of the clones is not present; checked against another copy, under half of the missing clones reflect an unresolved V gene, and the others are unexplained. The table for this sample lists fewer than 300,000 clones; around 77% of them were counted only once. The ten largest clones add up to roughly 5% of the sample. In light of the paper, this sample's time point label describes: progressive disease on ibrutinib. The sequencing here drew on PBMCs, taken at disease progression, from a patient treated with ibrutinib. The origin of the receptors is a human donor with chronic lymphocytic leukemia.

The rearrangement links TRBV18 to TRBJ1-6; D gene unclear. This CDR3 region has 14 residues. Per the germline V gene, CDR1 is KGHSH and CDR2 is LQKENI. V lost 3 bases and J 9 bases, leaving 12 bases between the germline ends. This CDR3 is CASSPAVDGSPLHF. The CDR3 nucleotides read TGTGCCAGCTCACCCGCGGTAGACGGTTCACCCCTCCACTTT.

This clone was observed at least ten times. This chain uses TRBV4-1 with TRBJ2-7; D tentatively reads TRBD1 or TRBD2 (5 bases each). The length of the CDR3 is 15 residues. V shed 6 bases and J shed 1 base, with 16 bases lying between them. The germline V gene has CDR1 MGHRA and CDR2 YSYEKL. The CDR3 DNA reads TGCGCCAGCAGTCCTCGGGACGGAGGATCCTACGAGCAGTACTTC. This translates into CASSPRDGGSYEQYF.

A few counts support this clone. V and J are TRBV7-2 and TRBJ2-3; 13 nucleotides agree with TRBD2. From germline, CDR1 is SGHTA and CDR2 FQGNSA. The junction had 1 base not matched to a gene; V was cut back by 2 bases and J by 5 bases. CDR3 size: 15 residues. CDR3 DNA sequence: TGTGCCAGCAGCTTAAGGACTAGCGGGAGAGATACGCAGTATTTT. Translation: CASSLRTSGRDTQYF.

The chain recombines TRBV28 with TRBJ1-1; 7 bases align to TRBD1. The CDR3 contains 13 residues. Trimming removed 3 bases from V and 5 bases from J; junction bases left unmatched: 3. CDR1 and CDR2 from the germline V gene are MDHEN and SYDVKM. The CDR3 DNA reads TGTGCCAGCAGTTTGGGGACAGAGACTGAAGCTTTCTTT. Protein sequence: CASSLGTETEAFF.

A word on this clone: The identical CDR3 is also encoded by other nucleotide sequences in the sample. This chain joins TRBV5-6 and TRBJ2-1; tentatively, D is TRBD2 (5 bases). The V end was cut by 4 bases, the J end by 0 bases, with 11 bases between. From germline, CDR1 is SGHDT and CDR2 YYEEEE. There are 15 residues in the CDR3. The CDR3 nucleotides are TGTGCCAGCAGCGTCACGGGGAGCTCCTACAATGAGCAGTTCTTC. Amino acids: CASSVTGSSYNEQFF.